This T cell receptor (beta chain) derives from a study of shared clonotypes between healthy human individuals. Looking at the study overall: CD4 naive and memory got three plates each, CD8 naive two, CD8 memory one. Study results and limitations: The study's rarefaction showed incomplete sorted-subset sequencing despite large depth.

This CDR3 region has 12 residues. The V gene's germline CDR1 is SGHDT and CDR2 YYEEEE. V was cut by 2 bases and J by 4 bases, with 4 bases left in between. This table comes from immunoSEQ multiplex PCR, and its TCRdb copy is limited to in-frame clones, with some not included. In the table there are under 2,000,000 clones, about 95% of which are singletons. As for this clone: Its antigen is still unknown. Other DNA sequences within the sample encode an identical CDR3.

Only CD45RO-negative cells positively selected for CCR7 counted as naive CD8 cells, so terminally differentiated effector memory CD45RA+ cells were excluded. All donors were healthy HIV-negative adults lacking recent acute infections or vaccinations. Material: naive CD8+ T cells sorted from blood. The chain uses TRBV5-6 and TRBJ1-5; unclear D gene. This receptor was taken from a young man in good health. CDR3 residues: CASSLGNQPQHF. CDR3 sequence (DNA): TGTGCCAGCAGCTTAGGAAATCAGCCCCAGCATTTT.